This T cell receptor beta chain was recovered during a study of CD8 T cells in Susac syndrome. TCR beta was sequenced from blood CD8+ and CD4+ T cells. The healthy controls were matched to patients by age and sex. With random hexamers, 0.5 to 1 ug RNA was reverse transcribed. From the immunoSEQ multiplex PCR reads, TCRdb called clonotypes with MiXCR, one entry per CDR3 protein. This sample has about 120,000 distinct CDR3 sequences, with roughly 92% found just once. The germline V gene has CDR1 SGHRS and CDR2 YFSETQ. Trimming removed 0 bases at V and 6 bases at J, with 12 bases between. The CDR3 length is 14 residues.

The chain couples TRBV5-1 to TRBJ1-2; tentatively, D is TRBD1 (6 bases). The clonotype was recovered from a human donor in good health. The sequenced material came from CD8+ T cells from PBMCs. The CDR3 region has the DNA TGCGCCAGCAGCTTGGCCCTGACAGGAAATGGCTACACCTTC. Its translation: CASSLALTGNGYTF.